This record concerns one T cell receptor beta chain sequence. The antigen is undetermined. The sample belongs to a study of shared clonotypes between healthy human individuals. Study findings and constraints: Among non-shared clonotypes, generation probabilities were lower than among those shared by all four donors.

Trimming removed 4 bases from V and 6 bases from J, with 18 bases in between. CDR3 size: 15 residues. Germline V gene lookup returns CDR1 LNHDA and CDR2 SQIVND (reference sequence). Sequenced by immunoSEQ multiplex PCR; TCRdb stores in-frame clones only, minus some. The repertoire includes 2 million to 2.5 million clones, approximately 96% of them detected once, and 0.1% to 0.15% sits in the top ten. The sample was naive CD4+ T cells sorted from blood. Subset given: CD45RA+ positively selected. This chain uses TRBV19 with TRBJ1-2; maybe TRBD1 (5 bases). The origin of this receptor is a man aged 18 to 30 in good health. This chain's CDR3 is CASSNVPGRRDGYTF. For the CDR3, the DNA is TGTGCCAGTAGTAACGTTCCGGGTCGCAGGGATGGCTACACCTTC.